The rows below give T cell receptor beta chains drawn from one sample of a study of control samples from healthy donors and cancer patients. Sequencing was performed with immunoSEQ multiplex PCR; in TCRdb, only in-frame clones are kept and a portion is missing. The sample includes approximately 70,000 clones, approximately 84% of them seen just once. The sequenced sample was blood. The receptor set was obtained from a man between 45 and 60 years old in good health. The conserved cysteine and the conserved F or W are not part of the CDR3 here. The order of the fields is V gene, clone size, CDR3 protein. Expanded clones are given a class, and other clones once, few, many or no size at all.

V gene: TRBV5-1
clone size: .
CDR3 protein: ASSLTAVSYNEQF

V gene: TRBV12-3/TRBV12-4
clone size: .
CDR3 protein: ASSPGGRHEQY

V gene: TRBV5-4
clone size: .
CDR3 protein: ASSTPGGYGYT

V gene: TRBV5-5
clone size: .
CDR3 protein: ASSSQDSNQPQH

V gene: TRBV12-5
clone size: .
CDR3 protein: ASGGPSGRNSYNEQF

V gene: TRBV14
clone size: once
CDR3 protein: ASSQLGGSKADEQY

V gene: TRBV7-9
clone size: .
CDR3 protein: ASSLNSVGDTQY

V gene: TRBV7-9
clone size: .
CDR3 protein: ASSPRTGSSGNTIY

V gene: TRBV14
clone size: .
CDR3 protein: ASSPLTGETETQY

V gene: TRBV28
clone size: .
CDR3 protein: ASSLVSTSAETQY

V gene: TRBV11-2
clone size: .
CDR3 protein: ASSPRADTQY

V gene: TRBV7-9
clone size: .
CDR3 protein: ATDVRGTNEKLF

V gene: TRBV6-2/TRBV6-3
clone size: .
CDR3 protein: ASSLAPDTSYEQY

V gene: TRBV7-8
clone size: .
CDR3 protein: ASSLESGGVSEQY

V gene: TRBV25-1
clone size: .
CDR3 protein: ASSEWGIVGGHEQF

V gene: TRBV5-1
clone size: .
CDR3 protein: ASSPVVAGDTQY

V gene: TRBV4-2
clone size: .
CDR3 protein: ASSQTAGGSYEQY

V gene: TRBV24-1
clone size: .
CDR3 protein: ATSDYGGETQY

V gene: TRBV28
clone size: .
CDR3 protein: ASSFLAGTDTQY

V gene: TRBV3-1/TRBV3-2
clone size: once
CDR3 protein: ASSQALSTGELF

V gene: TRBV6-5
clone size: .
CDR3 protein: ASSSKESEKLF

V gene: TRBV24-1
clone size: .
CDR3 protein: ATSDARQGLSYNEQF

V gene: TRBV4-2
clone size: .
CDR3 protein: ASSSGGLSRGYGYT

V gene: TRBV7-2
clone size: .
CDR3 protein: ASSLGSSKTGELF

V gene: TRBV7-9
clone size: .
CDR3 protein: ASSLSQGALKEKLF

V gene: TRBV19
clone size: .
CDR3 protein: ASKPGGPNEKLF

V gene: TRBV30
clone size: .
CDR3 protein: AWSLPTEAF

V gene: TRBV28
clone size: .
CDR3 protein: ASSPPTALYEQY

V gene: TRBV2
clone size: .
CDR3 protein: ASSEFPPYEQY

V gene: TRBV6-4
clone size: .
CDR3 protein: ASSDSNWGEAF

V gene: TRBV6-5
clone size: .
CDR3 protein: ASKLDSNTGELF

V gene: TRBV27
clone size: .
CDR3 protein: ASSSPLAGATYNEQF

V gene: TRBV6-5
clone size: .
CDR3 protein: ASSLGQATYEQY

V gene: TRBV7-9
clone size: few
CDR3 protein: ASSEASGTGWDQPQH

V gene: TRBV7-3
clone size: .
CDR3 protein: ASSLHGNQPQH

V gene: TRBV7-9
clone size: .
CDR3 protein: ASSQGVSGANVLT

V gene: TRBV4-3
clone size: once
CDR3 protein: ASTSRLREMDEQF

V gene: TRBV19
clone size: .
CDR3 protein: ASSTRTDTQETQY

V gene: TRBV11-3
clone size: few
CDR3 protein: ASSFGTGASEQY

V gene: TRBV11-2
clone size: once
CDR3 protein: ASSRTSGGSSYNEQF